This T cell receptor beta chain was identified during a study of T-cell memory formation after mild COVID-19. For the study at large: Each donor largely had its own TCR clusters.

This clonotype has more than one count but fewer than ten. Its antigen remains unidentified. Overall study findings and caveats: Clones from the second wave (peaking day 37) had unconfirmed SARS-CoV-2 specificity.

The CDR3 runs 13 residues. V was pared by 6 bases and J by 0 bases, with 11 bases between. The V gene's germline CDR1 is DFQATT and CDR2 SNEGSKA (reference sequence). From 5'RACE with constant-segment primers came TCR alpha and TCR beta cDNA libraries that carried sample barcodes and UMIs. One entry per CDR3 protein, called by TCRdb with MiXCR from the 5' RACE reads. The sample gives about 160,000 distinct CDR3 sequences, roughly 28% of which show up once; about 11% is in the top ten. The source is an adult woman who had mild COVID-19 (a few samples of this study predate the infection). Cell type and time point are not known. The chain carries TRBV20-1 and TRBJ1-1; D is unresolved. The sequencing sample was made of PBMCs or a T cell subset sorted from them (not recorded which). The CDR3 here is CSAGRRMNTEAFF. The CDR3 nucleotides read TGCAGTGCGGGCAGGCGGATGAACACTGAAGCTTTCTTT.